This record looks at one T cell receptor beta chain sequence and its context. Its antigen is unidentified. The junction departs from germline at one end; a sequencing error may be responsible. This entry is derived from a study of Graves' ophthalmopathy and Graves' hyperthyroidism. The study's findings and limits: The model achieved 70.59% sensitivity and around 78% specificity for ophthalmopathy progression.

Ophthalmopathy was moderately-to-severely active, CAS at least 3, NOSPECS at least 4, lasting under 3 months. Ineligible for inclusion were patients with other autoimmune diseases, uncontrolled infections, pregnancy or lactation. The diagnosis was founded upon clinical symptoms, serum thyroxine, TRAb, thyroid ultrasound and orbital computed tomography. As the template, RNA transcripts were used to amplify TCR beta CDR3 regions. First-round RT-PCR relied on HTBI primers, and a second-round multiplex PCR came next. TCRdb re-derived calls from the multiplex PCR reads in MiXCR, one entry per CDR3 protein. The table has tens of thousands of distinct CDR3 sequences, roughly half seen once. CDR3 size: 13 residues. Germline-derived CDR1 and CDR2 are MNHNS and SASEGT.

This rearrangement joins TRBV6-1 to TRBJ2-7, with D unclear. The TCR sequence derives from an adult woman with Graves' ophthalmopathy. Sequencing was carried out using peripheral blood. The CDR3 nucleotides read TGTGCCAGCAGTGAAGCCCTCTCCTACAAGCAGTACTTC. The encoded protein is CASSEALSYKQYF.